The present entry profiles one T cell receptor (beta chain) with its context. One junction end disagrees with the germline gene, perhaps due to a read error. The protocol was immunoSEQ multiplex PCR, while the TCRdb copy is restricted to in-frame clones and leaves out a portion. Of 140,000 or so clones in the sample, almost 90% are singletons; the top ten hold about 3%. This sample is drawn from a study of T cell responses to AZD1222 COVID-19 vaccine. The CDR3 is made up of 15 amino acids. Germline CDR1 and CDR2: WNHNN and SYGVQD (reference sequence). V and J are TRBV10-1 and TRBJ2-7, with D possibly called TRBD1 or TRBD2 (5 bases each). The input for sequencing was peripheral blood, taken on day 0 of AZD1222 vaccination. This receptor was taken from an adult in good health. The chain's CDR3 is CARSVWGTSLNEQYF. CDR3 nucleotides: TGCGCCAGGAGTGTTTGGGGGACCTCTCTTAACGAGCAGTACTTC.